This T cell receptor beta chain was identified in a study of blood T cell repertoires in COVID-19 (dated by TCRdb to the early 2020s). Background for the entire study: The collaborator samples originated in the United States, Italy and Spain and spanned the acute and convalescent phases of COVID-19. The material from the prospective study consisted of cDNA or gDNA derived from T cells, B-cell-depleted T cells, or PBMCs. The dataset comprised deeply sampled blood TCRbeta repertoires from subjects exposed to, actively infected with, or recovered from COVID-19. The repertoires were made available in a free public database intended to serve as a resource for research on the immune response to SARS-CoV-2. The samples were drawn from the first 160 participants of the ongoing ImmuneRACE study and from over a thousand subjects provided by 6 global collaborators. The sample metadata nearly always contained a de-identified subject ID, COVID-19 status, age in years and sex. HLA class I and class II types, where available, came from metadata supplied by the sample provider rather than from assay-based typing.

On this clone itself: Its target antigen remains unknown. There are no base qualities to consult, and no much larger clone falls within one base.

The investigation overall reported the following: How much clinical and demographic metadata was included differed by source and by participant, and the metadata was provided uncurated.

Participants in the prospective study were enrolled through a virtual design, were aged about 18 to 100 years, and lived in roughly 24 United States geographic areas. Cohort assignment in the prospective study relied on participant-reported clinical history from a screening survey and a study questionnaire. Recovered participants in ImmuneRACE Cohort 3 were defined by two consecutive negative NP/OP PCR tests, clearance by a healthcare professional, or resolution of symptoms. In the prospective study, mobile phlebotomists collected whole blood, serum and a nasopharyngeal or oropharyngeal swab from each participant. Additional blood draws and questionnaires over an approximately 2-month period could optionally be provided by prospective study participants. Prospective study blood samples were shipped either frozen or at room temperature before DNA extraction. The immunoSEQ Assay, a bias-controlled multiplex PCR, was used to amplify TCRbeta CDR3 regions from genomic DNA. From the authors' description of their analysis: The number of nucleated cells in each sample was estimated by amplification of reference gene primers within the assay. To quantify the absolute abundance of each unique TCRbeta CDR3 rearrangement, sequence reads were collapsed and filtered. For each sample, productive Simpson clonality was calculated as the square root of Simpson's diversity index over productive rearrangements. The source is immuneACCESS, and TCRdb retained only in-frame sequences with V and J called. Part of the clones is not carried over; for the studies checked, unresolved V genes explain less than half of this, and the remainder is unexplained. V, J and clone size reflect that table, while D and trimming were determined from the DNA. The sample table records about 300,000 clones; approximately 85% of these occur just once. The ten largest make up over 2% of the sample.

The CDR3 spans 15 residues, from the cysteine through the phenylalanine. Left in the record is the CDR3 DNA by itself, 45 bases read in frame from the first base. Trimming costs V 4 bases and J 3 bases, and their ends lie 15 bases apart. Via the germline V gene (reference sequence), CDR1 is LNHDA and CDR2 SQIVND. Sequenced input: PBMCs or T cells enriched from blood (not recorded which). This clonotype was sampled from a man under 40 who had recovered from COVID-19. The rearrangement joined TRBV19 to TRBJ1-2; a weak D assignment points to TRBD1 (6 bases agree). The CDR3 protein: CASSTNRVGDYGYTF. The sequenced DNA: TGTGCCAGTAGTACCAACAGGGTCGGCGACTATGGCTACACCTTC.